The clone carrying this TCR beta chain was picked up many times. The antigen is not known. The record originates from a study of read filtering for tumor transcriptome and immune sequencing. The wider study: The cohort had over 16 men and some 13 women aged roughly 40 to 80, mean about 66 years. After DNase treatment, RNA was made into whole-transcriptome libraries.

The CDR3 is made up of 14 amino acids. Germline V gives CDR1 SGHVS, CDR2 FQNEAQ. V gave up 4 bases and J gave up 2 bases; unmatched junction bases: 3. From 300 to 400 ng of RNA, a library with molecular barcoded alpha/delta and beta/gamma adaptors was made. TCRdb recomputed calls from the reads with MiXCR, one row per CDR3 protein. The repertoire holds tens of thousands of distinct CDR3 sequences, with approximately 22% as singletons. General study findings and limits: Even smaller IR-seq throughput identified most shared clonotypes. In IR-seq, single-read clonotypes were 75% to 90% of clonotypes but approximately 3.5% of reads.

Material for sequencing was a population of CD138-negative cells sorted from bone marrow. The chain has TRBV7-8 and TRBJ2-5; 8 bases line up with TRBD1. The origin of this receptor is a donor over 35 with multiple myeloma. CDR3 protein: CASSSWTGQETQYF. The CDR3, as DNA: TGTGCCAGCAGCTCTTGGACAGGGCAAGAGACCCAGTACTTC.